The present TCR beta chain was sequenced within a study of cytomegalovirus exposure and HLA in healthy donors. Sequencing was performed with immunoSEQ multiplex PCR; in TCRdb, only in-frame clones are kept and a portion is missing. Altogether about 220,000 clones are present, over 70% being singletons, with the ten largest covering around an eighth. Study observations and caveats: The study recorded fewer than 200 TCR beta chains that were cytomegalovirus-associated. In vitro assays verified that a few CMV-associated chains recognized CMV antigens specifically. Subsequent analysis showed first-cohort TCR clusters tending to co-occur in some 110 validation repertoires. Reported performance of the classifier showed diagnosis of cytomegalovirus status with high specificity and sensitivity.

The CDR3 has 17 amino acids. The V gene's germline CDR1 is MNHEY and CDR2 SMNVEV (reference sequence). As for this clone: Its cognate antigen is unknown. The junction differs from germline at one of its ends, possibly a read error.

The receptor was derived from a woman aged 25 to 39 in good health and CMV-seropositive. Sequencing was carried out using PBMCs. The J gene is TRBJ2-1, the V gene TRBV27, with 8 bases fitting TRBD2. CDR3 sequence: CASSLSGGGSVHNEQFF. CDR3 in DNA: TGTGCCAGCAGCTTATCGGGAGGGGGGAGTGTCCACAATGAGCAGTTCTTC.